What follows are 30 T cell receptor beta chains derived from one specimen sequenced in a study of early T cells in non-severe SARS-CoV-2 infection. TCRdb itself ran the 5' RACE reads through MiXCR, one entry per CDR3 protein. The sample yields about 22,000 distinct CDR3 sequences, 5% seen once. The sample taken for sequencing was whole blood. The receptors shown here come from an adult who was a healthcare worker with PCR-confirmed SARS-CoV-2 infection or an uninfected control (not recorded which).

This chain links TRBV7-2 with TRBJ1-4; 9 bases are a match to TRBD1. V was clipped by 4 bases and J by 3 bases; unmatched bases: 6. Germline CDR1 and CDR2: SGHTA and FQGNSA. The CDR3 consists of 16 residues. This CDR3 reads CASSSLGTGPNEKLFF. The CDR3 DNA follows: TGTGCCAGCAGCTCCCTTGGGACAGGGCCTAATGAAAAACTGTTTTTT.

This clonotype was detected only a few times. Here the CDR3 reads CAISEGTGEEKLFF. The CDR3 DNA sequence: TGTGCCATCAGTGAGGGGACAGGGGAAGAAAAACTGTTTTTT. This chain links TRBV10-3 with TRBJ1-4; TRBD1 aligns across 10 bases. Germline CDR1 reads ENHRY; CDR2 reads SYGVKD. The CDR3 sequence is 14 residues long. V dropped 2 bases and J dropped 8; count of bases not matched to a gene: 2.

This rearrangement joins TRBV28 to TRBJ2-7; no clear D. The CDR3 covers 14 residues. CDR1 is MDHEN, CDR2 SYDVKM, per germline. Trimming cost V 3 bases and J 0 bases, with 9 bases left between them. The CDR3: CASSLGRLSYEQYF. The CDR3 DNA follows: TGTGCCAGCAGTTTGGGCAGACTCTCCTACGAGCAGTACTTC.

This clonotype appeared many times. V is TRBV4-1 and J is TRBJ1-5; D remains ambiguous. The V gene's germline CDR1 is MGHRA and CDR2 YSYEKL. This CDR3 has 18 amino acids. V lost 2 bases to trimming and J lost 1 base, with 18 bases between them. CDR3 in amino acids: CASSQYSAGKGSNQPQHF. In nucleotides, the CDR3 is TGCGCCAGCAGCCAATATTCGGCGGGGAAGGGAAGCAATCAGCCCCAGCATTTT.

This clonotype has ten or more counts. CDR3 region: CASRLAVTRGQGAEKLFF. CDR3 nucleotide sequence: TGTGCAAGTCGCTTAGCGGTAACTAGGGGACAGGGGGCTGAAAAACTGTTTTTT. The V and J genes are TRBV12-2 and TRBJ1-4; the table's D call, TRBD1, was not checked against the DNA. TRBV12-2 is reported as a pseudogene. The CDR3 covers 18 residues.

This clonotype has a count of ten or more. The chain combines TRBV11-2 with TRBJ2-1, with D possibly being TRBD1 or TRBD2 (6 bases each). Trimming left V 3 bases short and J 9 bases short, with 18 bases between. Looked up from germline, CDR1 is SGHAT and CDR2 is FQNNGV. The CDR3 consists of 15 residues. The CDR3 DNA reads TGTGCCAGCAGCTTCGTGGGGGGCGCCTCTGGTGAGCAGTTCTTC. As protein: CASSFVGGASGEQFF.

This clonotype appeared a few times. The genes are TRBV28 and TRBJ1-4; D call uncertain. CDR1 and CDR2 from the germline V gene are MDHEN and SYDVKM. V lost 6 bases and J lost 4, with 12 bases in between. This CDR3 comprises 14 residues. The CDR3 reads CASSQQWDNEKLFF. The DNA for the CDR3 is TGTGCCAGCAGCCAACAGTGGGATAATGAAAAACTGTTTTTT.

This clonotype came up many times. CDR3 protein: CASTGDNEQFF. As DNA, the CDR3 is TGTGCCAGCACTGGGGATAATGAGCAGTTCTTC. The J gene is TRBJ2-1, the V gene TRBV2; D gene unclear. Trimming removed 7 bases at V and 7 bases at J, with 8 bases between. Germline V gene data show CDR1 as SNHLY and CDR2 as FYNNEI. The CDR3 totals 11 residues.

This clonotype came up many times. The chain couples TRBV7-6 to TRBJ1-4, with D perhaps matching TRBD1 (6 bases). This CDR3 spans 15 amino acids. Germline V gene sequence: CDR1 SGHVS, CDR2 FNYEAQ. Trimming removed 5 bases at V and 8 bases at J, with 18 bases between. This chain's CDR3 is CASSLTWGAREKLFF. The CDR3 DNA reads TGTGCCAGCAGCCTCACGTGGGGGGCGCGGGAAAAACTGTTTTTT.

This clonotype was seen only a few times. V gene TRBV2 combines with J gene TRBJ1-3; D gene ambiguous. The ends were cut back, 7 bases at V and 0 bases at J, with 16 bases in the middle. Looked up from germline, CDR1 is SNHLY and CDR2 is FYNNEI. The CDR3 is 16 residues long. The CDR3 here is CASTLRGSGSGNTIYF. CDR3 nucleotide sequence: TGTGCCAGCACCTTACGGGGATCCGGCTCTGGAAACACCATATATTTT.

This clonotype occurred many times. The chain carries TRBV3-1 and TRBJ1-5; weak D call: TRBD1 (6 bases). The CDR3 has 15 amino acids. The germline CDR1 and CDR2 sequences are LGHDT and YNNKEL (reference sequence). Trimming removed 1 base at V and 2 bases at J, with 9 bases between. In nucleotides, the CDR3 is TGTGCCAGCAGCCAAGGAGGGGGTGGCAATCAGCCCCAGCATTTT. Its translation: CASSQGGGGNQPQHF.

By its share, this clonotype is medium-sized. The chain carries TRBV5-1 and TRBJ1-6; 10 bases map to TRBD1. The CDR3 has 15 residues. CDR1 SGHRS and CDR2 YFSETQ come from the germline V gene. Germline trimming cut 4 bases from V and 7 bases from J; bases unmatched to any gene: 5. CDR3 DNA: TGCGCCAGCAGCATCGGGACAGGGGACAATTCACCCCTCCACTTT. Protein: CASSIGTGDNSPLHF.

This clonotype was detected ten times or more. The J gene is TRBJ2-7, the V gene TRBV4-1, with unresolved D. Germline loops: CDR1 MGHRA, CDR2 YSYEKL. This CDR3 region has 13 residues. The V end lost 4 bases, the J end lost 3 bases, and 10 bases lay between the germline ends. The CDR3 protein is CASSLSEFYEQYF. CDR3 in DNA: TGCGCCAGCAGCCTCTCAGAATTCTACGAGCAGTACTTC.

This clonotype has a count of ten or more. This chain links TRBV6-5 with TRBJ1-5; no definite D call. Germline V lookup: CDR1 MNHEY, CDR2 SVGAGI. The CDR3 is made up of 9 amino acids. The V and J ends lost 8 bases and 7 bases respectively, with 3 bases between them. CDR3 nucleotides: TGTGCCAGCGGCCAGCCCCAGCATTTT. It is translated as CASGQPQHF.

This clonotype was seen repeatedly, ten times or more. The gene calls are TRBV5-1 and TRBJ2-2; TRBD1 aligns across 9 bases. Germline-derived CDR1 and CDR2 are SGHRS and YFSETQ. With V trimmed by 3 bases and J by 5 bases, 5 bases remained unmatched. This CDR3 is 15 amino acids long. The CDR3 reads CASSSGTGYTGELFF. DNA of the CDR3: TGCGCCAGCAGCTCCGGGACAGGGTATACCGGGGAGCTGTTTTTT.

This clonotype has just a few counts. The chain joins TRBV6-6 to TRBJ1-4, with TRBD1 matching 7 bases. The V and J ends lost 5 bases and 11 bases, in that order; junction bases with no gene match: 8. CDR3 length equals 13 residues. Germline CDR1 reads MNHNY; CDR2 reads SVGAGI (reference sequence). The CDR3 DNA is TGTGCCAGCAGTAATCAGGGGGGTTGGAAACTGTTTTTT. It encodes CASSNQGGWKLFF.

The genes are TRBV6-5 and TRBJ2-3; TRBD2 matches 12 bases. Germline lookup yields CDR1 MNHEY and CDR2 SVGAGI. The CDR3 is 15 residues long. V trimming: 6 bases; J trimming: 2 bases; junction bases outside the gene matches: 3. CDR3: CASRRTSGVTDTQYF. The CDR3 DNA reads TGTGCCAGCAGGCGGACTAGCGGGGTCACAGATACGCAGTATTTT.

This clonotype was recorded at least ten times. The chain's CDR3 is CASSLSGGEQFF. CDR3 DNA sequence: TGTGCCAGCAGTTTATCTGGTGGTGAGCAGTTCTTC. The chain recombines TRBV28 with TRBJ2-1; D is unresolved. V was cut by 1 base and J by 9 bases, with 7 bases left in between. Germline CDR1 MDHEN, CDR2 SYDVKM. The CDR3 runs 12 residues.

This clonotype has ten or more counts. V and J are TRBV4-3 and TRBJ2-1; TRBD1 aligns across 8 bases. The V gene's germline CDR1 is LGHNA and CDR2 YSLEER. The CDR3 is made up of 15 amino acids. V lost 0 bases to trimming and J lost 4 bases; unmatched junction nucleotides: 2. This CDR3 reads CASSQDQGAYNEQFF. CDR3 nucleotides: TGCGCCAGCAGCCAAGACCAGGGGGCATACAATGAGCAGTTCTTC.

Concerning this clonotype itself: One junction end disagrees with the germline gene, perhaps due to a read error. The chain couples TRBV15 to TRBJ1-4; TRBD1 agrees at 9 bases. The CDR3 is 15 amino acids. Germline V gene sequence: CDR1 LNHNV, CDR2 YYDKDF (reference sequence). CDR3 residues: CVTSGSGTGNEKLFF. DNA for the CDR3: TGTGTCACCAGCGGCTCCGGGACAGGGAATGAAAAACTGTTTTTT.

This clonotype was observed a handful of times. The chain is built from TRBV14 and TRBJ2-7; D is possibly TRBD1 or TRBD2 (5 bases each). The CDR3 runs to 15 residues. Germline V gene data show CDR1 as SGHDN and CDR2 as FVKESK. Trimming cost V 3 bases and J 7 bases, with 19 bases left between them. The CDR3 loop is CASSHTGRRLWEQYF. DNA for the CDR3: TGTGCCAGCAGCCACACGGGACGGAGACTCTGGGAGCAGTACTTC.

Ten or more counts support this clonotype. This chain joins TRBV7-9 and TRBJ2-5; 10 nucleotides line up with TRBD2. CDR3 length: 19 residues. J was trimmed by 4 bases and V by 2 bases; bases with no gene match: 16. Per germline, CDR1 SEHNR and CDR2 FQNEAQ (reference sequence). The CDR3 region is CASSLLGLATIPAAETQYF. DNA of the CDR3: TGTGCCAGCAGCTTATTGGGACTAGCGACAATCCCCGCCGCAGAGACCCAGTACTTC.

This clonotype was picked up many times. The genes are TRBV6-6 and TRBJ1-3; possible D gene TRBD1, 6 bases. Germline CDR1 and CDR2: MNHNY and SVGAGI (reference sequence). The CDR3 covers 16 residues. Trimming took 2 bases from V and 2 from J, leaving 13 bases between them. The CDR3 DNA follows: TGTGCCAGCAGTTACGAGGGGGGACGCGCTGGAAACACCATATATTTT. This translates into CASSYEGGRAGNTIYF.

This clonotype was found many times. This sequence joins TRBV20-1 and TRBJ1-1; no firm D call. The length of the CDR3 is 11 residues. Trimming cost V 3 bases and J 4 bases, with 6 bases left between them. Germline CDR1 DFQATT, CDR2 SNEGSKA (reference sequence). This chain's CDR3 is CSASRSTEAFF. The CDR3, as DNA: TGCAGTGCTAGTAGGAGCACTGAAGCTTTCTTT.

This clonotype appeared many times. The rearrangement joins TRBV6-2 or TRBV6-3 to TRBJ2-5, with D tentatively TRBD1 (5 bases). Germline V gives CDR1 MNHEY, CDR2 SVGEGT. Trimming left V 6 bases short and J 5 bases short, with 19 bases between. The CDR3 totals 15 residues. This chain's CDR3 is CASRPDRQLRETQYF. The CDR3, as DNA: TGTGCCAGCAGGCCGGATCGACAGCTCCGGGAGACCCAGTACTTC.

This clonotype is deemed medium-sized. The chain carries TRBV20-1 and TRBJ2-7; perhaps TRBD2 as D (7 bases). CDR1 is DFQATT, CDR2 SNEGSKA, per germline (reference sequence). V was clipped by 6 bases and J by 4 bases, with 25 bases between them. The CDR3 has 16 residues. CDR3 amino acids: CSARREGHTWGYEQYF. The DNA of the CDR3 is TGCAGTGCCAGAAGGGAGGGACATACCTGGGGATACGAGCAGTACTTC.

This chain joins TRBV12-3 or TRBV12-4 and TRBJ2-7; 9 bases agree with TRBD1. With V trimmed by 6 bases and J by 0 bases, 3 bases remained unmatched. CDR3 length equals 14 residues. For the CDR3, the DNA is TGTGCCAGCAGGAAGACAGGGGGCTCCTACGAGCAGTACTTC. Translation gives CASRKTGGSYEQYF.

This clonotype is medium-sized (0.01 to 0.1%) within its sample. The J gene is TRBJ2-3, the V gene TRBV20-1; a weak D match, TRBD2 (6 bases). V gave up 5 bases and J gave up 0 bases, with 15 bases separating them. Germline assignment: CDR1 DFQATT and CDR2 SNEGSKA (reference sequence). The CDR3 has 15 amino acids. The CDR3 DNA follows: TGCAGTGCTGTCCCTGGGGGACTCAGCACAGATACGCAGTATTTT. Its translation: CSAVPGGLSTDTQYF.

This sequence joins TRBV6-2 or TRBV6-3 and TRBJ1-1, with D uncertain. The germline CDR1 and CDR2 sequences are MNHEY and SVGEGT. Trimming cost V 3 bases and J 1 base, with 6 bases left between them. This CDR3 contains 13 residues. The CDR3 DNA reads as TGTGCCAGCAGTTATCCGGGGAACACTGAAGCTTTCTTT. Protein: CASSYPGNTEAFF.

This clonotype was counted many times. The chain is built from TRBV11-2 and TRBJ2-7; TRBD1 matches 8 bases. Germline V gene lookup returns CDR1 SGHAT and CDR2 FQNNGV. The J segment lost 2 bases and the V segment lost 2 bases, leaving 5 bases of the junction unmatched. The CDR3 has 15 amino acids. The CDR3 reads CASSLQGQGPYEQYF. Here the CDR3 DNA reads TGTGCCAGCAGCTTACAAGGACAGGGCCCCTACGAGCAGTACTTC.